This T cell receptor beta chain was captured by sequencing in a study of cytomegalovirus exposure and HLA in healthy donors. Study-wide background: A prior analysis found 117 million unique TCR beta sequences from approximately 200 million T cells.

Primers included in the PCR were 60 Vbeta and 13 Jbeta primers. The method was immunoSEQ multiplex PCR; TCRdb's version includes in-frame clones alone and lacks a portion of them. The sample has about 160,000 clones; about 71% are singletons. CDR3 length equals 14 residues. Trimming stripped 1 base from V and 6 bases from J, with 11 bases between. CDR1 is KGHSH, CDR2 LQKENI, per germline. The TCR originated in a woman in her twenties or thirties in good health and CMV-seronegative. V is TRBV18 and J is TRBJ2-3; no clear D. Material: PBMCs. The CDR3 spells CASSPQPIQDTQYF. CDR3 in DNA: TGTGCCAGCTCACCACAACCGATCCAGGATACGCAGTATTTT.